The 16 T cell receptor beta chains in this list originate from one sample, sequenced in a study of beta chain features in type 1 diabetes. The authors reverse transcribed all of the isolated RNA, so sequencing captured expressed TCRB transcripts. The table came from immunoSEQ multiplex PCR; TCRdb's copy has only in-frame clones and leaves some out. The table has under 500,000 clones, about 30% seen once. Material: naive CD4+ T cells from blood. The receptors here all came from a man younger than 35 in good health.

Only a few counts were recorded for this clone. The CDR3 is CASHNYNEQFF. The CDR3 DNA is TGTGCCAGCCATAACTACAATGAGCAGTTCTTC. The V and J genes are TRBV6-5 and TRBJ2-1; D uncertain. V dropped 8 bases and J dropped 3 bases, with 5 bases sitting between them. Germline V CDR1 and CDR2: MNHEY, SVGAGI. CDR3 size: 11 residues.

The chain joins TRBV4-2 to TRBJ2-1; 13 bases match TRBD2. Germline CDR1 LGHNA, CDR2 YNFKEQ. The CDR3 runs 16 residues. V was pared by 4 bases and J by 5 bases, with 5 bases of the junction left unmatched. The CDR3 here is CASSPLGLAGNNEQFF. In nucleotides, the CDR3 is TGTGCCAGCAGCCCTCTGGGACTAGCGGGAAACAATGAGCAGTTCTTC.

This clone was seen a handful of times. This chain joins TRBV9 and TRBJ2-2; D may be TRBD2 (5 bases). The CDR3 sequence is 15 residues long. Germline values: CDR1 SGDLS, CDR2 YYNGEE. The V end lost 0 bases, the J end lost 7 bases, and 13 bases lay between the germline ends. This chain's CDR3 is CASSVDVSSGGELFF. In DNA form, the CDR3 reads TGTGCCAGCAGCGTAGATGTCTCGAGCGGCGGGGAGCTGTTTTTT.

CDR3 sequence (DNA): TGTGCCAGCTCACTTGATTTCGGACTAGCGGAATACAATGAGCAGTTCTTC. This gives the protein CASSLDFGLAEYNEQFF. The chain uses TRBV18 and TRBJ2-1; 10 bases fit TRBD2. The J segment lost 4 bases and the V segment lost 4 bases, leaving 10 bases of the junction unmatched. This CDR3 comprises 17 residues. CDR1 and CDR2 (germline): KGHSH, LQKENI.

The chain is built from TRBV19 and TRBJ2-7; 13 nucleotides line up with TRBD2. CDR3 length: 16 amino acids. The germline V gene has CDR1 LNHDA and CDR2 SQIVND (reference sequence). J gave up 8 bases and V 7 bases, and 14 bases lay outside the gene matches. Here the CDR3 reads CASTGRGLAGVQKQYF. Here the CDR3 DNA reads TGTGCCAGTACAGGCCGAGGACTAGCGGGAGTACAGAAGCAGTACTTC. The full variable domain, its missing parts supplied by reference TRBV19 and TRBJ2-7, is DGGITQSPKYLFRKEGQNVTLSCEQNLNHDAMYWYRQDPGQGLRLIYYSQIVNDFQKGDIAEGYSVSREKKESFPLTVTSAQKNPTAFYLCASTGRGLAGVQKQYFGPGTRLTVT.

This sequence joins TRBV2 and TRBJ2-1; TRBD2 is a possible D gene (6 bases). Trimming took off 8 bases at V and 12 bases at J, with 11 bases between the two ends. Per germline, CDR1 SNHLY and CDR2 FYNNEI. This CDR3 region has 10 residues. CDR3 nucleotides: TGTGCCAGCGAGCTAGCGCGGCAGTTCTTC. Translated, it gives CASELARQFF.

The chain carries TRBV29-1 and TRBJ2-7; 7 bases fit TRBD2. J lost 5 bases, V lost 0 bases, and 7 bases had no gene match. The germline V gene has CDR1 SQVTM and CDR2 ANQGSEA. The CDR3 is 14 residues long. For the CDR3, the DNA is TGCAGCGTTGAAGAAAGAGGACTAGGCGACGAGCAGTACTTC. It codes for CSVEERGLGDEQYF.

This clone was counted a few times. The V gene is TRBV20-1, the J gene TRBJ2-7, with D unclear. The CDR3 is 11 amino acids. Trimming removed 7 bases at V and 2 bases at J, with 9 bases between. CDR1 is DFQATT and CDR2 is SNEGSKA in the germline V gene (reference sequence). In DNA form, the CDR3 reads TGCAGTGTGAGACTCGCCTACGAGCAGTACTTC. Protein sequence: CSVRLAYEQYF.

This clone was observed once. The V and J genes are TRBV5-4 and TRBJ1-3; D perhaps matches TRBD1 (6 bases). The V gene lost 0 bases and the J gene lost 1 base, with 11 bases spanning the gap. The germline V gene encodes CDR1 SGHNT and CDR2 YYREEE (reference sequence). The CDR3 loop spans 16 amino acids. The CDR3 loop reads CASSLGQEASGNTIYF. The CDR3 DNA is TGTGCCAGCAGCTTGGGACAGGAAGCTTCTGGAAACACCATATATTTT. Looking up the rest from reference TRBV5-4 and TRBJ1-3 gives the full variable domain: ETGVTQSPTHLIKTRGQQVTLRCSSQSGHNTVSWYQQALGQGPQFIFQYYREEENGRGNFPPRFSGLQFPNYSSELNVNALELDDSALYLCASSLGQEASGNTIYFGEGSWLTVV.

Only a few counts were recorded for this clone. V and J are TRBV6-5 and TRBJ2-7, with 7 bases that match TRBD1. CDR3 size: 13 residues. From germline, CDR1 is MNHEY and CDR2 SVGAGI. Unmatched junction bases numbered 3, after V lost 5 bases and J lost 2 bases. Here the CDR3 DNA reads TGTGCCAGCAGTAGACAGGGCCCCTACGAGCAGTACTTC. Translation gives CASSRQGPYEQYF.

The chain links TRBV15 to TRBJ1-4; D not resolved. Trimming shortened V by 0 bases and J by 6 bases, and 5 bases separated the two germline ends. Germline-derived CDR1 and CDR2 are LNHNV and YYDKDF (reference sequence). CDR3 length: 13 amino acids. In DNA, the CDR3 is TGTGCCACCAGCAGAGATAGTTATGAAAAACTGTTTTTT. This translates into CATSRDSYEKLFF.

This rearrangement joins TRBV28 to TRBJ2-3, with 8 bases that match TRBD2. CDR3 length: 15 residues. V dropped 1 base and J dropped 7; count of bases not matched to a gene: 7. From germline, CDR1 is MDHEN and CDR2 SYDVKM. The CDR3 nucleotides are TGTGCCAGCAGTTTATCGGGGGGGACCCAAAATACGCAGTATTTT. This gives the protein CASSLSGGTQNTQYF.

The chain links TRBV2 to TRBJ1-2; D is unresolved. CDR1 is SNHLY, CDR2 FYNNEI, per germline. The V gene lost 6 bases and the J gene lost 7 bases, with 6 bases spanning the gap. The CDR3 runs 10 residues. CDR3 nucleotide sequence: TGTGCCAGCAGGGACGGTGGCTACACCTTC. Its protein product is CASRDGGYTF.

The CDR3 nucleotides read TGTGCCATCAGTGAGGGGTTCCAAGAGACCCAGTACTTC. Protein sequence: CAISEGFQETQYF. This chain joins TRBV10-3 and TRBJ2-5; D is unresolved. This CDR3 region has 13 residues. The germline V gene has CDR1 ENHRY and CDR2 SYGVKD. V gave up 2 bases and J gave up 1 base, with 5 bases separating them.

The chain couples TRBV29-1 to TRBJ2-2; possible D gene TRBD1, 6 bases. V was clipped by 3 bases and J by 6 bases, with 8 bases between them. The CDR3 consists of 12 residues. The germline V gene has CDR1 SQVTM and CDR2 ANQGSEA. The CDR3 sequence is CSVEKGAGELFF. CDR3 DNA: TGCAGCGTTGAGAAGGGGGCCGGGGAGCTGTTTTTT.

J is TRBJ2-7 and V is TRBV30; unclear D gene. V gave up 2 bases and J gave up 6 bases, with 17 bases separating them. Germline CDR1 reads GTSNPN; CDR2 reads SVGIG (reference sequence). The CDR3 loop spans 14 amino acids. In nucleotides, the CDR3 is TGTGCCTGGAGTTTCGGTGGGGAAGAATTCGAGCAGTACTTC. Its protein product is CAWSFGGEEFEQYF. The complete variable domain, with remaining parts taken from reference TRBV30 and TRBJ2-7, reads SQTIHQWPATLVQPVGSPLSLECTVEGTSNPNLYWYRQAAGRGLQLLFYSVGIGQISSEVPQNLSASRPQDRQFILSSKKLLLSDSGFYLCAWSFGGEEFEQYFGPGTRLTVT.